These 26 T cell receptor beta chains were all obtained from the same sample, sequenced in a study of cytomegalovirus exposure and HLA in healthy donors. The PCR employed 60 Vbeta primers together with 13 Jbeta primers. The table came from immunoSEQ multiplex PCR; TCRdb's copy has only in-frame clones and leaves some out. This table holds some 120,000 clones, about two thirds found once. The sample was PBMCs. These receptors all come from a man between 60 and 70 years old in good health and CMV-seropositive.

CDR3 residues: CASSQLRLAGNEQYF. Here the CDR3 DNA reads TGCGCCAGCAGCCAACTCCGTCTAGCGGGGAACGAGCAGTACTTC. J is TRBJ2-7 and V is TRBV4-1; 9 nucleotides agree with TRBD2. V gave up 2 bases and J gave up 5 bases; unmatched junction bases: 7. From germline, CDR1 is MGHRA and CDR2 YSYEKL. The CDR3 is 15 amino acids.

The chain combines TRBV7-9 with TRBJ2-2, with 8 bases lining up with TRBD2. After removal of 3 bases from V and 4 bases from J, the junction contained 4 bases not matched to a gene. The CDR3 runs 15 residues. The germline CDR1 and CDR2 sequences are SEHNR and FQNEAQ (reference sequence). CDR3 sequence: CASSLVAGPTGELFF. The CDR3 DNA reads as TGTGCCAGCAGCTTGGTAGCGGGGCCCACCGGGGAGCTGTTTTTT.

V gene TRBV9 combines with J gene TRBJ1-3; a possible D gene is TRBD1 (5 bases). The V gene's germline CDR1 is SGDLS and CDR2 YYNGEE. CDR3 length equals 17 residues. The V end lost 3 bases, the J end lost 0 bases, and 16 bases lay between the germline ends. The CDR3 coding sequence is TGTGCCAGCAGCGCCCTATTGCCGGGACTCTCTGGAAACACCATATATTTT. Protein sequence: CASSALLPGLSGNTIYF.

The V call is TRBV7-3, the J call TRBJ2-1; 8 positions match TRBD1. The CDR3 is made up of 13 amino acids. Germline trimming cut 5 bases from V and 6 bases from J; bases unmatched to any gene: 3. Germline loops: CDR1 SGHTA, CDR2 FQGTGA. The CDR3: CASSNTGGNEQFF. The CDR3 DNA reads TGTGCCAGCAGCAATACAGGGGGCAATGAGCAGTTCTTC.

The chain recombines TRBV5-1 with TRBJ2-7; TRBD2 matches 9 bases. V lost 0 bases, J lost 0 bases, and 1 base stayed unmatched. This CDR3 is 15 amino acids long. CDR1 and CDR2 (germline): SGHRS, YFSETQ. CDR3 nucleotide sequence: TGCGCCAGCAGCTTGGTTAGCGGGGGCTCCTACGAGCAGTACTTC. Translated, it gives CASSLVSGGSYEQYF. The entire variable domain, with the rest obtained from reference TRBV5-1 and TRBJ2-7, is as follows: KAGVTQTPRYLIKTRGQQVTLSCSPISGHRSVSWYQQTPGQGLQFLFEYFSETQRNKGNFPGRFSGRQFSNSRSEMNVSTLELGDSALYLCASSLVSGGSYEQYFGPGTRLTVT.

The rearrangement uses TRBV4-2 and TRBJ1-1, with a weak D call TRBD1 (5 bases). Germline lookup yields CDR1 LGHNA and CDR2 YNFKEQ. The CDR3 is 16 residues long. V was trimmed by 1 base and J by 3 bases, leaving 15 bases between them. In nucleotides, the CDR3 is TGTGCCAGCAGCCAAGTTATCGGGCAGGGTTACACTGAAGCTTTCTTT. Protein product: CASSQVIGQGYTEAFF.

The chain employs TRBV6-1 and TRBJ2-3; TRBD2 might be the D (6 bases). Trimming took off 3 bases at V and 9 bases at J, with 22 bases between the two ends. This CDR3 has 16 residues. CDR1 is MNHNS and CDR2 is SASEGT in the germline V gene. The CDR3 here is CASSDVGAPGGGTQYF. Here the CDR3 DNA reads TGTGCCAGCAGTGATGTCGGGGCACCCGGGGGAGGAACGCAGTATTTT.

J is TRBJ2-4 and V is TRBV5-4, with 9 bases identical to TRBD1. V lost 3 bases and J lost 9; bases outside the gene matches: 7. Germline CDR1 and CDR2: SGHNT and YYREEE (reference sequence). The CDR3 extends over 14 amino acids. The CDR3 here is CASSSRTGDGIQYF. CDR3 nucleotide sequence: TGTGCCAGCAGCTCGAGGACAGGGGACGGCATTCAGTACTTC.

This chain links TRBV18 with TRBJ2-3, with 8 bases lining up with TRBD1. Germline loops: CDR1 KGHSH, CDR2 LQKENI. This CDR3 comprises 16 residues. V gave up 6 bases and J gave up 0 bases; unmatched junction bases: 8. CDR3: CASSDPRDRSTDTQYF. The DNA for the CDR3 is TGTGCCAGCTCGGACCCCCGGGACAGGAGCACAGATACGCAGTATTTT. Combining the CDR3 with reference TRBV18 and TRBJ2-3 gives the whole variable domain NAGVMQNPRHLVRRRGQEARLRCSPMKGHSHVYWYRQLPEEGLKFMVYLQKENIIDESGMPKERFSAEFPKEGPSILRIQQVVRGDSAAYFCASSDPRDRSTDTQYFGPGTRLTVL.

Here the CDR3 DNA reads TGTGCCAGCAGGGACATTATGGATGGCTACACCTTC. Translation: CASRDIMDGYTF. The rearrangement joins TRBV27 to TRBJ1-2; D is possibly TRBD1 (5 bases). V was shortened by 6 bases and J by 6 bases, with 11 bases between the two germline ends. The CDR3 covers 12 residues. The germline CDR1 and CDR2 sequences are MNHEY and SMNVEV (reference sequence).

There are a few counts of this clone. The rearrangement uses TRBV9 and TRBJ2-1, with D possibly being TRBD2 (6 bases). The CDR3 has 13 amino acids. Germline V CDR1 and CDR2: SGDLS, YYNGEE. V was clipped by 10 bases and J by 4 bases, with 15 bases between them. DNA for the CDR3: TGTGCCGGTTCGCGCGGGGATTACAATGAGCAGTTCTTC. Amino acid sequence: CAGSRGDYNEQFF.

The J gene is TRBJ1-3, the V gene TRBV9, with 9 bases lining up with TRBD1. There are 16 residues in the CDR3. J gave up 3 bases and V 0 bases, and 4 bases lay outside the gene matches. Germline values: CDR1 SGDLS, CDR2 YYNGEE. CDR3 in amino acids: CASSVGDRALGNTIYF. CDR3 nucleotide sequence: TGTGCCAGCAGCGTAGGGGACAGGGCACTTGGAAACACCATATATTTT.

The J gene is TRBJ1-2, the V gene TRBV19; the D is unclear. The germline V and J ends were trimmed by 4 bases and 5 bases, with 14 bases remaining between them. This CDR3 is 14 amino acids long. Germline V gives CDR1 LNHDA, CDR2 SQIVND (reference sequence). In DNA, the CDR3 is TGTGCCAGTAGTAACCCGAACTCCTATTATGGCTACACCTTC. Protein: CASSNPNSYYGYTF.

CDR3 DNA: TGTGCCAGTAGTACAGGGGGCGCAAGTGAAAAACTGTTTTTT. Its protein product is CASSTGGASEKLFF. The V call is TRBV19, the J call TRBJ1-4; 8 bases align to TRBD1. After removal of 4 bases from V and 7 bases from J, the junction contained 5 bases not matched to a gene. The CDR3 spans 14 residues. Germline V CDR1 and CDR2: LNHDA, SQIVND (reference sequence).

The rearrangement joins TRBV25-1 to TRBJ2-6; 8 nucleotides line up with TRBD1. V was clipped by 3 bases and J by 2 bases; unmatched bases: 9. The CDR3 spans 18 residues. Germline-derived CDR1 and CDR2 are MGHDK and SYGVNS. CDR3 sequence: CASSDQGATPPGANVLTF. CDR3 sequence (DNA): TGTGCCAGCAGTGATCAGGGGGCTACCCCCCCTGGGGCCAACGTCCTGACTTTC.

The rearrangement joins TRBV11-1 to TRBJ1-6; D might be TRBD1 (6 bases). This CDR3 region has 14 residues. Germline V lookup: CDR1 SGHAT, CDR2 FQDESV (reference sequence). V shed 3 bases and J shed 9 bases, with 12 bases lying between them. CDR3 region: CASSFTGFGSPLHF. The CDR3 DNA is TGTGCCAGCAGCTTTACAGGGTTTGGTTCACCCCTCCACTTT.

This clone was seen just once. The chain is built from TRBV5-1 and TRBJ1-1, with 7 bases matching TRBD1. This CDR3 comprises 16 residues. The germline V gene has CDR1 SGHRS and CDR2 YFSETQ. V shed 4 bases, J shed 5 bases, and the junction held 14 bases outside the gene matches. CDR3 residues: CASSPGSGGGRTEAFF. CDR3 nucleotide sequence: TGCGCCAGCAGCCCCGGGTCGGGAGGGGGCCGGACTGAAGCTTTCTTT.

The rearrangement joins TRBV7-2 to TRBJ2-1; TRBD1 might be the D (5 bases). Deletions cut 5 bases from V and 10 bases from J, with 18 bases between. Germline assignment: CDR1 SGHTA and CDR2 FQGNSA. The CDR3 has 14 residues. The CDR3 here is CASSPVVRAQEQFF. The CDR3 coding sequence is TGTGCCAGCAGCCCGGTGGTCAGGGCCCAAGAGCAGTTCTTC.

The chain recombines TRBV6-1 with TRBJ2-5; 13 bases are a match to TRBD2. Losses at the gene ends were 8 bases for V and 5 bases for J; bases not matched to a gene: 2. Germline V gene sequence: CDR1 MNHNS, CDR2 SASEGT. The CDR3 contains 13 residues. Written as DNA, the CDR3 is TGTGCCAGCGGGACTAGCGGGGTTGAGACCCAGTACTTC. It is translated as CASGTSGVETQYF.

The chain links TRBV6-5 to TRBJ2-3, with 11 bases matching TRBD2. The CDR3 contains 15 residues. V shed 5 bases, J shed 6 bases, and the junction held 7 bases outside the gene matches. From germline, CDR1 is MNHEY and CDR2 SVGAGI. The CDR3 sequence is CASSRSGGARDTQYF. CDR3 nucleotides: TGTGCCAGCAGTCGTAGCGGGGGGGCCAGGGATACGCAGTATTTT.

The chain couples TRBV6-5 to TRBJ1-4; tentatively, D is TRBD1 (5 bases). V was clipped by 6 bases and J by 7 bases, with 18 bases between them. The germline V gene encodes CDR1 MNHEY and CDR2 SVGAGI. The CDR3 loop spans 15 amino acids. The CDR3 DNA reads as TGTGCCAGCAGGGGGGGGGTGGGAGAGGTTGAAAAACTGTTTTTT. It specifies CASRGGVGEVEKLFF.

The chain uses TRBV6-5 and TRBJ2-7; maybe TRBD1 (5 bases). The CDR3 loop spans 14 amino acids. Germline assignment: CDR1 MNHEY and CDR2 SVGAGI. The V and J ends lost 0 bases and 6 bases respectively, with 12 bases between them. CDR3 region: CASSYSWGRREQYF. As DNA, the CDR3 is TGTGCCAGCAGTTACTCGTGGGGCCGCCGCGAGCAGTACTTC.

This clone showed up just once. The chain couples TRBV28 to TRBJ2-7; 9 bases map to TRBD1. Germline CDR1 reads MDHEN; CDR2 reads SYDVKM. The CDR3 spans 15 residues. The junction had 8 bases not matched to a gene; V was cut back by 2 bases and J by 6 bases. The CDR3 region is CASSLRGTGLPEQYF. As DNA, the CDR3 is TGTGCCAGCAGTTTAAGAGGGACAGGGCTCCCCGAGCAGTACTTC.

CDR3 in DNA: TGTGCCAGCAGCCAAGATTTGTCTTTAACCAAAAACATTCAGTACTTC. Translated: CASSQDLSLTKNIQYF. The gene calls are TRBV14 and TRBJ2-4; unclear D gene. Trimming pared 0 bases from V and 2 bases from J, leaving 11 bases between. Germline assignment: CDR1 SGHDN and CDR2 FVKESK. CDR3 length: 16 residues.

The V call is TRBV6-1, the J call TRBJ2-1, with D possibly being TRBD2 (5 bases). From germline, CDR1 is MNHNS and CDR2 SASEGT. V was pared by 10 bases and J by 3 bases, with 16 bases between. The CDR3 covers 14 residues. The CDR3, as DNA: TGTGCCACCAAAGACGGGGTGGACTACAATGAGCAGTTCTTC. It encodes CATKDGVDYNEQFF.

The chain combines TRBV6-5 with TRBJ2-2; D possibly corresponds to TRBD2 (7 bases). The V end was cut by 7 bases, the J end by 2 bases, with 14 bases between. There are 15 residues in the CDR3. The V gene's germline CDR1 is MNHEY and CDR2 SVGAGI. The CDR3 is CASIRGGPNTGELFF. DNA for the CDR3: TGTGCCAGCATCCGCGGGGGCCCAAACACCGGGGAGCTGTTTTTT.